Sequencing of this TCR beta chain was carried out in a study of cytomegalovirus exposure and HLA in healthy donors. Overall study results and limits: As a later analysis revealed, most CMV-associated TCR beta chains appeared HLA-restricted. Under in vitro conditions, three CMV-associated chains were confirmed as specific for CMV antigens.

These donors, healthy bone marrow donors, were studied. Researchers ran the PCR with 60 Vbeta and 13 Jbeta primers. Sequenced by immunoSEQ multiplex PCR; TCRdb stores in-frame clones only, minus some. The sample includes 100,000 or so clones, about 78% of them seen just once. Trimming removed 4 bases from V and 3 bases from J; junction bases left unmatched: 0. Per the germline V gene, CDR1 is LNHDA and CDR2 is SQIVND (reference sequence). The CDR3 runs to 14 residues. A remark on this clone: Antigen specificity is unknown.

The chain is built from TRBV19 and TRBJ2-3; 11 positions agree with TRBD1. The sample comprised PBMCs. The TCR sequence derives from a man aged 25 to 45 in good health and CMV-seronegative. The CDR3: CASSRDRGTDTQYF. The CDR3 DNA is TGTGCCAGTAGTAGGGACAGGGGGACAGATACGCAGTATTTT.